These 28 T cell receptor beta chains were all obtained from the same sample, sequenced in a study of T cell repertoires in cytomegalovirus infection (dated by TCRdb to 2018 to 2020). This sample was sequenced with an Illumina HiSeq 1500. The public reads were reanalyzed by TCRdb: fastp trimming at Q25, MiXCR alignment, in-frame beta chains only. Every CDR3 protein is listed once, alongside the most common genes and DNA of its rows. The sample table records about 300,000 distinct CDR3 sequences; under 30% of these occur just once. The ten largest make up approximately 15% of the sample. The sequencing sample was made of PBMCs. The receptors shown here come from a human donor in good health (CMV status not recorded). Some clones in this sample may be carry-over from other donors' samples.

In its sample, this clonotype was seen many times. The chain recombines TRBV7-2 with TRBJ2-7, with 9 bases fitting TRBD2. The CDR3 is 15 amino acids. CDR1 SGHTA and CDR2 FQGNSA come from the germline V gene. V shed 8 bases and J 3 bases; nucleotides not matched to a gene: 11. The chain's CDR3 is CASASETSGLYEQYF. CDR3 bases: TGTGCCAGCGCCTCAGAGACTAGCGGTCTCTACGAGCAGTACTTC.

This clonotype was counted a few times. The chain has TRBV27 and TRBJ1-2, with D perhaps TRBD1 (5 bases). Trimming pared 5 bases from V and 8 bases from J, leaving 15 bases between. CDR1 is MNHEY, CDR2 SMNVEV, per germline (reference sequence). The CDR3 has 13 residues. CDR3 bases: TGTGCCAGCAGTCCTCCGGGGGGATTAGGCTACACCTTC. Its translation is CASSPPGGLGYTF.

This clonotype has a count of ten or more. This chain links TRBV25-1 with TRBJ1-4; TRBD1 is a possible D gene (5 bases). V lost 1 base, J lost 14 bases, and 20 bases lay in between. Germline V gene data show CDR1 as MGHDK and CDR2 as SYGVNS. The CDR3 is 15 amino acids. In DNA, the CDR3 is TGTGCCAGCAGTGAATCAGGAGGTGGGACCGAGGGGCTGTTTTTT. As protein: CASSESGGGTEGLFF.

This chain links TRBV6-6 with TRBJ2-5; TRBD2 matches at 7 bases. The CDR3 loop spans 14 amino acids. With 0 bases clipped from V and 5 bases from J, the junction kept 3 bases outside the gene matches. Germline CDR1 MNHNY, CDR2 SVGAGI (reference sequence). CDR3 in DNA: TGTGCCAGCAGTTACTCTGGGGGGGGGGAGACCCAGTACTTC. Translating gives CASSYSGGGETQYF.

The chain recombines TRBV28 with TRBJ2-2; a possible D gene is TRBD1 (6 bases). The V end was cut by 6 bases, the J end by 7 bases, with 18 bases between. The CDR3 length is 15 residues. In germline, CDR1 is MDHEN, CDR2 SYDVKM. CDR3 region: CASRPSQGYGGELFF. DNA of the CDR3: TGTGCCAGCAGACCTTCGCAGGGGTACGGCGGGGAGCTGTTTTTT.

The CDR3 sequence: CSVGSRVEQYF. The CDR3 nucleotides are TGCAGCGTTGGATCCAGGGTCGAGCAGTACTTC. The J gene is TRBJ2-7, the V gene TRBV29-1; maybe TRBD1 (5 bases). The CDR3 spans 11 residues. Trimming pared 4 bases from V and 6 bases from J, leaving 10 bases between. CDR1 is SQVTM and CDR2 is ANQGSEA in the germline V gene.

This clonotype appeared a few times. The V gene is TRBV6-4, the J gene TRBJ2-2; 8 nucleotides align to TRBD2. V gave up 5 bases and J gave up 5 bases; unmatched junction bases: 4. Germline CDR1 and CDR2: MRHNA and SNTAGT. The CDR3 is 14 residues long. The CDR3 reads CASSLGRGTGELFF. As DNA, the CDR3 is TGTGCCAGCAGTCTCGGGAGGGGGACCGGGGAGCTGTTTTTT.

The chain recombines TRBV29-1 with TRBJ1-5; tentative D call: TRBD1 (6 bases). Germline V gene lookup returns CDR1 SQVTM and CDR2 ANQGSEA. Between the trimmed V and J ends, which lost 7 bases and 3 bases, there was a span of 13 bases. This CDR3 has 13 residues. This chain's CDR3 is CSAGGGFNQPQHF. In DNA form, the CDR3 reads TGCAGCGCCGGAGGGGGATTCAATCAGCCCCAGCATTTT. Full variable domain (rest looked up from reference TRBV29-1 and TRBJ1-5): SAVISQKPSRDICQRGTSLTIQCQVDSQVTMMFWYRQQPGQSLTLIATANQGSEATYESGFVIDKFPISRPNLTFSTLTVSNMSPEDSSIYLCSAGGGFNQPQHFGDGTRLSIL.

The V gene is TRBV27, the J gene TRBJ2-7; no firm D call. Germline V gene lookup returns CDR1 MNHEY and CDR2 SMNVEV (reference sequence). V lost 7 bases, J lost 4 bases, and 17 bases lay in between. The CDR3 has 14 residues. CDR3 protein: CASKRNSPLYEQYF. DNA of the CDR3: TGTGCCAGCAAACGCAACAGTCCTCTTTACGAGCAGTACTTC.

This clonotype was counted between two and nine times. This sequence joins TRBV29-1 and TRBJ1-5; weak D call: TRBD1 (5 bases). V was shortened by 1 base and J by 7 bases, with 11 bases between the two germline ends. CDR3 length equals 13 residues. CDR1 and CDR2 (germline): SQVTM, ANQGSEA. CDR3 loop: CSVEGAQGQPQHF. The CDR3 bases are TGCAGCGTTGAAGGGGCCCAGGGACAGCCCCAGCATTTT.

The sample holds many counts of this clonotype. The V call is TRBV7-2, the J call TRBJ1-2; 7 nucleotides agree with TRBD1. The CDR3 consists of 14 residues. The junction had 8 bases not matched to a gene; V was cut back by 5 bases and J by 5 bases. Germline CDR1 SGHTA, CDR2 FQGNSA. The CDR3 reads CASSPSRGKYGYTF. CDR3 DNA sequence: TGTGCCAGCAGCCCAAGCAGGGGGAAATATGGCTACACCTTC.

This clonotype came up a few times. The CDR3 region is CASSLGGGRVAYGYTF. The DNA for the CDR3 is TGTGCCAGCAGCTTAGGTGGCGGGAGGGTGGCCTATGGCTACACCTTC. The chain is built from TRBV7-2 and TRBJ1-2; D is unclear. The CDR3 loop spans 16 amino acids. Germline lookup yields CDR1 SGHTA and CDR2 FQGNSA. V was shortened by 1 base and J by 4 bases, with 16 bases between the two germline ends.

The chain has TRBV7-2 and TRBJ2-5; 7 bases line up with TRBD2. Germline V gene sequence: CDR1 SGHTA, CDR2 FQGNSA. The V segment lost 1 base and the J segment 5 bases; nucleotides outside the gene matches: 4. This CDR3 is 14 amino acids long. The CDR3 DNA reads TGTGCCAGCAGCTTAGGCGGGAGAGGTGAGACCCAGTACTTC. It specifies CASSLGGRGETQYF.

This clonotype was counted only a few times. The gene calls are TRBV23-1 and TRBJ2-2; the D gene is possibly TRBD2 (6 bases). TRBV23-1 counts as an open reading frame of uncertain function. V shed 3 bases and J shed 1 base, with 21 bases lying between them. The CDR3 spans 19 residues. The DNA for the CDR3 is TGCGCCAGCAGTCAGCAAAGGACTATGCGAAGTAAGAACACCGGGGAGCTGTTTTTT. It yields the protein CASSQQRTMRSKNTGELFF.

This clonotype was counted a few times. The chain is built from TRBV14 and TRBJ2-1; 7 bases agree with TRBD2. Per germline, CDR1 SGHDN and CDR2 FVKESK. The CDR3 loop spans 16 amino acids. Trimming took 0 bases from V and 6 from J; bases not matched to a gene: 8. CDR3 amino acids: CASSQERGGALNEQFF. DNA for the CDR3: TGTGCCAGCAGCCAAGAGAGGGGAGGGGCCCTCAATGAGCAGTTCTTC.

This clonotype was seen a few times. This chain uses TRBV11-2 with TRBJ1-1; 11 nucleotides line up with TRBD1. V trimming: 2 bases; J trimming: 6 bases; junction bases outside the gene matches: 5. Per germline, CDR1 SGHAT and CDR2 FQNNGV. The CDR3 covers 15 residues. CDR3 DNA sequence: TGTGCCAGCAGCTTAATGGACAGGGGGCCCTCTGAAGCTTTCTTT. It yields the protein CASSLMDRGPSEAFF.

J is TRBJ2-7 and V is TRBV6-2 or TRBV6-3; 8 bases are a match to TRBD2. Losses at the gene ends were 7 bases for V and 12 bases for J; bases not matched to a gene: 11. Germline-derived CDR1 and CDR2 are MNHEY and SVGEGT. The CDR3 has 12 amino acids. The CDR3 spells CASTPRGGEWYF. The CDR3 nucleotides are TGTGCCAGCACCCCTCGGGGGGGGGAGTGGTACTTC.

The rearrangement joins TRBV20-1 to TRBJ2-7; TRBD2 is a possible D gene (6 bases). CDR3 size: 13 residues. CDR1 is DFQATT and CDR2 is SNEGSKA in the germline V gene (reference sequence). V lost 3 bases and J lost 5, with 14 bases in between. The CDR3, as DNA: TGCAGTGCTAGTCTGCGGGATGTGAACGAGCAGTACTTC. This codes for CSASLRDVNEQYF.

This clonotype was observed a handful of times. The CDR3 nucleotides are TGTGCCAGCAGCTTAGGGACAGGGTTAGGCGGGGAGCTGTTTTTT. Translated: CASSLGTGLGGELFF. V usage is TRBV7-2 and J usage is TRBJ2-2, with 8 bases lining up with TRBD1. Germline trimming cut 1 base from V and 7 bases from J; bases unmatched to any gene: 5. Germline values: CDR1 SGHTA, CDR2 FQGNSA. The CDR3 loop spans 15 amino acids. Based on the CDR3 plus reference TRBV7-2 and TRBJ2-2, the full variable domain is GAGVSQSPSNKVTEKGKDVELRCDPISGHTALYWYRQSLGQGLEFLIYFQGNSAPDKSGLPSDRFSAERTGGSVSTLTIQRTQQEDSAVYLCASSLGTGLGGELFFGEGSRLTVL.

The rearrangement uses TRBV7-8 and TRBJ2-7; 10 bases are a match to TRBD1. Germline assignment: CDR1 SGHVS and CDR2 FQNEAQ. This CDR3 is built from 16 residues. V lost 1 base and J lost 3; bases outside the gene matches: 6. CDR3 loop: CASSLGSGDRGYEQYF. CDR3 coding DNA: TGTGCCAGCAGCTTAGGGTCAGGGGACAGGGGCTACGAGCAGTACTTC.

This clonotype has a handful of counts. The genes are TRBV7-2 and TRBJ2-7; 8 nucleotides align to TRBD1. The V segment lost 1 base and the J segment 4 bases; nucleotides outside the gene matches: 6. CDR1 is SGHTA, CDR2 FQGNSA, per germline. This CDR3 has 15 residues. In DNA, the CDR3 is TGTGCCAGCAGCTTAGTTGGACAGGGTGCGTACGAGCAGTACTTC. It specifies CASSLVGQGAYEQYF.

This clonotype showed up just a few times. In DNA, the CDR3 is TGCAGTGCCACTCTTTCCGGGGGCCCGGGGGAGCCCCAGCATTTT. Protein sequence: CSATLSGGPGEPQHF. The chain employs TRBV20-1 and TRBJ1-5, with D possibly matching TRBD1 (6 bases). CDR3 length: 15 amino acids. V was cut by 6 bases and J by 8 bases, with 23 bases left in between. Germline V CDR1 and CDR2: DFQATT, SNEGSKA (reference sequence).

The chain combines TRBV7-2 with TRBJ2-7; 11 nucleotides agree with TRBD2. Germline V CDR1 and CDR2: SGHTA, FQGNSA. This CDR3 is 15 amino acids long. Trimming took 5 bases from V and 4 from J; bases not matched to a gene: 7. The CDR3 region is CASSAGTSGLYEQYF. DNA for the CDR3: TGTGCCAGCAGCGCTGGGACTAGCGGATTGTACGAGCAGTACTTC.

This rearrangement joins TRBV5-1 to TRBJ2-2; 7 positions agree with TRBD1. Germline-derived CDR1 and CDR2 are SGHRS and YFSETQ. CDR3 size: 16 residues. The V segment lost 0 bases and the J segment 2 bases; nucleotides outside the gene matches: 4. This chain's CDR3 is CASSLEGGLNTGELFF. CDR3 bases: TGCGCCAGCAGCTTGGAAGGGGGCCTAAACACCGGGGAGCTGTTTTTT.

The V and J genes are TRBV20-1 and TRBJ2-5; D uncertain. Germline V gene data show CDR1 as DFQATT and CDR2 as SNEGSKA (reference sequence). Trimming removed 1 base from V and 4 bases from J, with 7 bases in between. This CDR3 is 12 amino acids long. In DNA, the CDR3 is TGCAGTGCTAGAGGGCCTGGAGAGACCCAGTACTTC. Translation gives CSARGPGETQYF.

This clonotype was counted many times. J is TRBJ2-1 and V is TRBV25-1; 8 nucleotides align to TRBD2. V trimming: 8 bases; J trimming: 7 bases; junction bases outside the gene matches: 10. This CDR3 is built from 14 residues. Germline V gene data show CDR1 as MGHDK and CDR2 as SYGVNS. In DNA form, the CDR3 reads TGTGCCAGCGGTGGATTAGCGGGAATAAATGAGCAGTTCTTC. Encoded protein: CASGGLAGINEQFF.

This clonotype was observed many times. The rearrangement links TRBV12-3 or TRBV12-4 to TRBJ2-5, with a weak D call TRBD2 (6 bases). This CDR3 is 14 amino acids long. V lost 3 bases and J lost 5, with 13 bases in between. The CDR3 nucleotides read TGTGCCAGCAGTTTCGGGCCAAGCGGGGAGACCCAGTACTTC. Its translation is CASSFGPSGETQYF.

This clonotype was observed a single time. V and J are TRBV7-3 and TRBJ2-3; the D gene is possibly TRBD2 (5 bases). CDR1 and CDR2 (germline): SGHTA, FQGTGA. Trimming left V 6 bases short and J 5 bases short, with 9 bases between. This CDR3 region has 12 residues. CDR3 residues: CASRREGDTQYF. Written as DNA, the CDR3 is TGTGCCAGCAGAAGAGAGGGAGATACGCAGTATTTT.